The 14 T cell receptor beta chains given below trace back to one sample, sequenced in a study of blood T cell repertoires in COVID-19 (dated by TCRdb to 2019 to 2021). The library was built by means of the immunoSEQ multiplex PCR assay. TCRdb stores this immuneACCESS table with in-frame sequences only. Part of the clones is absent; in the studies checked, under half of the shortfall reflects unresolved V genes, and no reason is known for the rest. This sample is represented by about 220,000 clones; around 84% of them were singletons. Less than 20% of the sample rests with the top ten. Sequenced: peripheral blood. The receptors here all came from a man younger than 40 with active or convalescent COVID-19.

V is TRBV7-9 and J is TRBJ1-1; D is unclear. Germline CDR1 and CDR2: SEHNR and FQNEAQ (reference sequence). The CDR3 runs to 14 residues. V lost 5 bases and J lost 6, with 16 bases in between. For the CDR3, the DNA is TGTGCCAGCAGCCCCACCGAGAGGATCCCTGAAGCTTTCTTT. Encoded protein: CASSPTERIPEAFF.

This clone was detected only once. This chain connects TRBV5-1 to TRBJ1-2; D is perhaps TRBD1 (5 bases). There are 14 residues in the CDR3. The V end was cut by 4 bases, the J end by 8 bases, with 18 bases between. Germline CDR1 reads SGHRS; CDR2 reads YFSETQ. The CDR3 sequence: CASSGIPGLGGYTF. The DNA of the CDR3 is TGCGCCAGCAGCGGGATACCGGGACTCGGAGGCTACACCTTC.

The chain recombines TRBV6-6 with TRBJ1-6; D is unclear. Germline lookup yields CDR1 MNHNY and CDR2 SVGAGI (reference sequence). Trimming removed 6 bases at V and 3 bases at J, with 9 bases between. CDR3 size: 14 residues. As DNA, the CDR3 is TGTGCCAGCAGCCAACAGAACTATAATTCACCCCTCCACTTT. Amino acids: CASSQQNYNSPLHF.

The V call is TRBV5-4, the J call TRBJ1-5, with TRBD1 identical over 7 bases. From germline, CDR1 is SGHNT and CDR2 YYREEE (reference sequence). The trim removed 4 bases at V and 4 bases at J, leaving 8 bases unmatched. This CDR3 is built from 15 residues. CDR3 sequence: CASSPEPGQNQPQHF. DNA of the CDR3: TGTGCCAGCAGCCCAGAACCGGGACAGAATCAGCCCCAGCATTTT.

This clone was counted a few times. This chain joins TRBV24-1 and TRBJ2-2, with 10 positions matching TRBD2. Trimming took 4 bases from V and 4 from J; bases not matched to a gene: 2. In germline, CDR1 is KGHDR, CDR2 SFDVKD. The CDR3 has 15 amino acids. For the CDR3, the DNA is TGTGCCACCAGTGACACTAGCGGGGTCACCGGGGAGCTGTTTTTT. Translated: CATSDTSGVTGELFF.

The CDR3 DNA follows: TGTGCCAGCAGCCTAAATCGACAGCCCAATCAGCCCCAGCATTTT. Amino acid sequence: CASSLNRQPNQPQHF. The V gene is TRBV3-1 (or the pseudogene TRBV3-2), the J gene TRBJ1-5; D may be TRBD1 (5 bases). Per the germline V gene, CDR1 is LGHDT and CDR2 is YNNKEL (reference sequence). Trimming removed 4 bases at V and 3 bases at J, with 13 bases between. The CDR3 runs to 15 residues.

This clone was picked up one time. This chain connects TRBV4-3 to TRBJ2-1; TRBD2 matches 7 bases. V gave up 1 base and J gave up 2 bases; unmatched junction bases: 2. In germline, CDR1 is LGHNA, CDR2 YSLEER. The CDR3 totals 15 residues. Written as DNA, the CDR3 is TGCGCCAGCAGCCAAGTTGCGGGGGCCTACAATGAGCAGTTCTTC. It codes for CASSQVAGAYNEQFF.

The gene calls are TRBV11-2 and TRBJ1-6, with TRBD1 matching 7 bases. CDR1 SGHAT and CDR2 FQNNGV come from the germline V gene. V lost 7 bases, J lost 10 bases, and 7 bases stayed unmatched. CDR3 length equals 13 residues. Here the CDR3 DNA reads TGTGCCAGCAATAACAGGGGAAACTCACCCCTCCACTTT. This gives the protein CASNNRGNSPLHF.

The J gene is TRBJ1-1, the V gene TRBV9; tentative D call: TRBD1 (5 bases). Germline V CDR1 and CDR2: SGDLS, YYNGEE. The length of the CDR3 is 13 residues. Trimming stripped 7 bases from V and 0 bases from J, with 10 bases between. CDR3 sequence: CASGLQVNTEAFF. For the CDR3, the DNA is TGTGCCAGCGGACTACAGGTGAACACTGAAGCTTTCTTT.

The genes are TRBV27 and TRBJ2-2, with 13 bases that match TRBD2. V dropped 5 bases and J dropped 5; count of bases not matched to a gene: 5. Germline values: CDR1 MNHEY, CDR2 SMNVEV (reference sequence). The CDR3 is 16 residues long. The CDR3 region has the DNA TGTGCCAGCAGTCTCGGACTAGCGGGGGTGACCGGGGAGCTGTTTTTT. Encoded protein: CASSLGLAGVTGELFF.

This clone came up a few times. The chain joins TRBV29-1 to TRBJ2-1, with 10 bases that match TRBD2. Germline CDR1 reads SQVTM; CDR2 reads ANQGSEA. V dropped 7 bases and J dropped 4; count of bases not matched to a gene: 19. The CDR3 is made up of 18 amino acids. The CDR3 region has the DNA TGCAGCGCCCTAGGGGCTAGCGGGAGTAAGGAGAAATACAATGAGCAGTTCTTC. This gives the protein CSALGASGSKEKYNEQFF.

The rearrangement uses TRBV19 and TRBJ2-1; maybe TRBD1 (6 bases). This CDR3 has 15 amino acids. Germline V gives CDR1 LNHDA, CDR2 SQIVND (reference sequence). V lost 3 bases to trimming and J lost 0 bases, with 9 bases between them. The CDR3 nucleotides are TGTGCCAGTAGTATCCAGGGGCCCTCCTACAATGAGCAGTTCTTC. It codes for CASSIQGPSYNEQFF.

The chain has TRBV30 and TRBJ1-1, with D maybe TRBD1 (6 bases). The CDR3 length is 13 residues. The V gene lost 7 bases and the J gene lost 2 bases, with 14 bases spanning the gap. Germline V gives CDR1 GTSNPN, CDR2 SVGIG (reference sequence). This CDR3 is CAYRGGPNTEAFF. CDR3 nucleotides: TGTGCCTACCGGGGGGGCCCCAACACTGAAGCTTTCTTT.

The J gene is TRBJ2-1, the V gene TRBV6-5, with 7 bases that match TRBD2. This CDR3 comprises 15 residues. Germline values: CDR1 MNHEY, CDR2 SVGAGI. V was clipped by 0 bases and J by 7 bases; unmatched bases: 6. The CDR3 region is CASSYSSQGGNEQFF. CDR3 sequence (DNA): TGTGCCAGCAGTTACTCGAGTCAGGGAGGGAATGAGCAGTTCTTC.